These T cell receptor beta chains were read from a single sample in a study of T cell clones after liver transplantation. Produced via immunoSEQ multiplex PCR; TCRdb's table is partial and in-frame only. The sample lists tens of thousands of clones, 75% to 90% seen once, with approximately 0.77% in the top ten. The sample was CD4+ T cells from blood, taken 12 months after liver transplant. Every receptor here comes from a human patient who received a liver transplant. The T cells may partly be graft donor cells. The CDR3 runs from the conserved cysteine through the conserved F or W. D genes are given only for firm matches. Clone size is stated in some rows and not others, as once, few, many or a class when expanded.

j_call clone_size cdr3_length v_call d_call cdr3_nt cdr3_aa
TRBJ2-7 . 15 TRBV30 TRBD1 TGTGCCTGGAGGGTGGGGGACAGATTTTCCTACGAGCAGTACTTC CAWRVGDRFSYEQYF
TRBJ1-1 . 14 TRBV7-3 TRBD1 TGTGCCAGCAGGCTTGGACAGGGTAACACTGAAGCTTTCTTT CASRLGQGNTEAFF
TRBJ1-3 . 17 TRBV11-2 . TGTGCCAGCAGCTTGGGATCGACAGCCCTCTCTGGAAACACCATATATTTT CASSLGSTALSGNTIYF
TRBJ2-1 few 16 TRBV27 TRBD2 TGTGCCAGCAGTTCCACAAGCGGGAGGACCTACAATGAGCAGTTCTTC CASSSTSGRTYNEQFF
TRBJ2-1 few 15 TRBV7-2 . TGTGCCAGCAGCTTAGCAACGGGATCCTACAATGAGCAGTTCTTC CASSLATGSYNEQFF
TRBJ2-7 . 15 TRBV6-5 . TGTGCCAGCAGTTACTCGGGTCAGGTCGCCTACGAGCAGTACTTC CASSYSGQVAYEQYF
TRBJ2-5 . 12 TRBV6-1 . TGTGCCAGCAGTCCCCGGACTGAGACCCAGTACTTC CASSPRTETQYF
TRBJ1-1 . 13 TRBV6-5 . TGTGCCAGCAGGGGGGGGCTGAACACTGAAGCTTTCTTT CASRGGLNTEAFF
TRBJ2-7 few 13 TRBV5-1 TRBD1 TGCGCCAGCAGCGCCCGGACAGGGACCGAGCAGTACTTC CASSARTGTEQYF
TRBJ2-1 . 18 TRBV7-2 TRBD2 TGTGCCAGCACCCCGAGGAGTAGCGGGAGATCGGCGTACAATGAGCAGTTCTTC CASTPRSSGRSAYNEQFF
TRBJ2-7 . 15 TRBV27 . TGTGCCAGCAGTTCGCCCCAGGGGACTACTTACGAGCAGTACTTC CASSSPQGTTYEQYF
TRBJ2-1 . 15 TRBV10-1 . TGCGCCAGCAGTGAGCCGGATAGCTCCTACAATGAGCAGTTCTTC CASSEPDSSYNEQFF
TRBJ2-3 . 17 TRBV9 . TGTGCCAGCAGCGTTGGGTCCTCCTCTAGTAGCACAGATACGCAGTATTTT CASSVGSSSSSTDTQYF
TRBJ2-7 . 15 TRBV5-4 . TGTGCCAGCAGCTTGTGGCAGGGGCCAACCTACGAGCAGTACTTC CASSLWQGPTYEQYF
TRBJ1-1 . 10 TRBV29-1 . TGCAGCGGGGGGAACACTGAAGCTTTCTTT CSGGNTEAFF
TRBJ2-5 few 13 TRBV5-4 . TGTGCCAGCAGCTTTGGGGGTGCGGAGACCCAGTACTTC CASSFGGAETQYF
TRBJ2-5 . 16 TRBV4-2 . TGTGCCAGCAGCCAAGAGCTAGCACAATTTCAAGAGACCCAGTACTTC CASSQELAQFQETQYF
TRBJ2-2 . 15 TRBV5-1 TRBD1 TGCGCCAGCAGCCTCCGGACAGGGAACACCGGGGAGCTGTTTTTT CASSLRTGNTGELFF
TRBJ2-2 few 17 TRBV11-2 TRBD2 TGTGCCAGCAGCTGGAGTAGCGGGAGTTCGAACACCGGGGAGCTGTTTTTT CASSWSSGSSNTGELFF
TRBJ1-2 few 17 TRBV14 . TGTGCCAGCAGCGAATCCCTCTTTCGGCGTCTGCGGAGAGGCTACACCTTC CASSESLFRRLRRGYTF
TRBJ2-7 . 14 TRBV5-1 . TGCGCCAGCAGCCTCGGGCCTCCCTCCTACGAGCAGTACTTC CASSLGPPSYEQYF
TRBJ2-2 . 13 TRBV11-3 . TGTGCCAGCAGCTTAGATCCCTGGGGGGAGCTGTTTTTT CASSLDPWGELFF
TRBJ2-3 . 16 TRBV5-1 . TGCGCCAGCAGCCTCGGACAGAGCTGGTTCACAGATACGCAGTATTTT CASSLGQSWFTDTQYF
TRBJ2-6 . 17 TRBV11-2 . TGTGCCAGCAGCTTAAATGGACCGGGCTCTGGGGCCAACGTCCTGACTTTC CASSLNGPGSGANVLTF
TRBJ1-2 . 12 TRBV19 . TGTGCCAGTAAGTCTGGAGTTTATGGCTACACCTTC CASKSGVYGYTF
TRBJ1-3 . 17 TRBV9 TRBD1 TGTGCCAGCAGCCCACGACAGGGGGAAAATGGAGGAAACACCATATATTTT CASSPRQGENGGNTIYF
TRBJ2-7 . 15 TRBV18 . TGTGCCAGCCAACAAGGTCCAGCGCGAGAAGGCGAGCAGTACTTC CASQQGPAREGEQYF
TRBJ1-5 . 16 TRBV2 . TGTGCCAGCAGTGAAGGCCAGGAAGGGAGCAATCAGCCCCAGCATTTT CASSEGQEGSNQPQHF
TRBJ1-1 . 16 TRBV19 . TGTGCCAGTAGATTTGAGCCCCAGGGGAAGACGGTTGGAGCTTTCTTT CASRFEPQGKTVGAFF
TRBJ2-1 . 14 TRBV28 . TGTGCCAGCAGTTGGGTATTGCACAGGGATGAGCAGTTCTTC CASSWVLHRDEQFF
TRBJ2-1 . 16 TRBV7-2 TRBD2 TGTGCCAGCAGCTTGGGGACTGGCGGGAGACGAAATGAGCAGTTCTTC CASSLGTGGRRNEQFF
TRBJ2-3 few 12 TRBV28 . TGTGCCAGTTATTCCTCCACAGATACGCAGTATTTT CASYSSTDTQYF
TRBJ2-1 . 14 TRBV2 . TGTGCCAGCAAAGGATTAAGCTCCTACAATGAGCAGTTCTTC CASKGLSSYNEQFF
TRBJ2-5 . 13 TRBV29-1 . TGCAGCGTTGAGGGGGCAGGGATCGGGTCCCAGTACTTC CSVEGAGIGSQYF
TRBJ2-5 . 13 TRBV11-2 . TGTGCCAGCAGCTTTGGGTCCTTGGAGACCCAGTACTTC CASSFGSLETQYF
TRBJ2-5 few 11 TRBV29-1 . TGCAGCGCCTTTGGGGTAGAGACCCAGTACTTC CSAFGVETQYF
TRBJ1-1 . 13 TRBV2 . TGTGCCAGCAGTGACGACGGGTTCACTGAAGCTTTCTTT CASSDDGFTEAFF
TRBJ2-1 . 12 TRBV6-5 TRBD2 TGTGCCAGCAGGCGGACTAGCAATGAGCAGTTCTTC CASRRTSNEQFF
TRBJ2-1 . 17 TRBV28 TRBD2 TGTGCCAGCAGTTCCCCGGGGGGTGCGGTCTCCTACAATGAGCAGTTCTTC CASSSPGGAVSYNEQFF
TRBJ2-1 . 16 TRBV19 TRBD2 TGTGCCAGTAGTATTGGGAGCGGGAGGGCCCGGAATGAGCAGTTCTTC CASSIGSGRARNEQFF
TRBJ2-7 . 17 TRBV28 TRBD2 TGTGCCAGCATCCCTTTACGGGCGGCTAGCGGGAGTAACGAGCAGTACTTC CASIPLRAASGSNEQYF
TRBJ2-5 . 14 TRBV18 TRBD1 TGTGCCAGCTCACCCGACAGGGTCTGGGAGACCCAGTACTTC CASSPDRVWETQYF
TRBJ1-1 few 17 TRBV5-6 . TGTGCCAGCAGCTTGGTACAGGGAAAGACGATGAACACTGAAGCTTTCTTT CASSLVQGKTMNTEAFF
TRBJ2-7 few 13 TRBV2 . TGTGCCAGCAGTGAACAGGGGCCTGACGAGCAGTACTTC CASSEQGPDEQYF
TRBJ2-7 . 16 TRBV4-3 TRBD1 TGCGCCAGCAGCCAAGCGACTTCGACAGGGGCCTACGAGCAGTACTTC CASSQATSTGAYEQYF
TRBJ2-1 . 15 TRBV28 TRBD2 TGTGCCAGCAGTTTAACGGGAGGGCCTTACAATGAGCAGTTCTTC CASSLTGGPYNEQFF
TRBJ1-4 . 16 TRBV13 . TGTGCCAGCAGCTTCAGGGGAGGGGCGACTAATGAAAAACTGTTTTTT CASSFRGGATNEKLFF
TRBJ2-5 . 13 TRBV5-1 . TGCGCCAGCAGCTTTAAGCGGCAAGAGACCCAGTACTTC CASSFKRQETQYF
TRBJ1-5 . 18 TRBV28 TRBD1 TGTGCCAGCAGCCTCTTAGGAGGCCGGGACAGGGCGAGACAGCCCCAGCATTTT CASSLLGGRDRARQPQHF
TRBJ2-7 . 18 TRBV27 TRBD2 TGTGCCAGCAGTTCTAGCGGGGCCCCGACCCTTAGCTCCTACGAGCAGTACTTC CASSSSGAPTLSSYEQYF
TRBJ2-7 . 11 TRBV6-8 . TGTGCCAGCAGGGAGGCTTACGAGCAGTACTTC CASREAYEQYF
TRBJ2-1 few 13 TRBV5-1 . TGCGCCAGCAGCTTGGACAGCTACAATGAGCAGTTCTTC CASSLDSYNEQFF
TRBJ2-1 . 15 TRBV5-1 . TGCGCCAGCAGACGGTCTGCCTCTTCCTACAATGAGCAGTTCTTC CASRRSASSYNEQFF
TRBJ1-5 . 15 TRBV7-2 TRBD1 TGTGCCAGCAGTCGTAGGACAGGTGGCAATCAGCCCCAGCATTTT CASSRRTGGNQPQHF
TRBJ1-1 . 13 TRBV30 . TGTGCCTGGAGTGTTGGGGGCTATACTGAAGCTTTCTTT CAWSVGGYTEAFF
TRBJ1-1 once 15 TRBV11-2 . TGTGCCAGCAGCTTAGGGGTGGGCATGAACACTGAAGCTTTCTTT CASSLGVGMNTEAFF
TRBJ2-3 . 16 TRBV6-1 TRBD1 TGTGCCAGCAGTGAAAGGGCAGGGGGAAGCACAGATACGCAGTATTTT CASSERAGGSTDTQYF